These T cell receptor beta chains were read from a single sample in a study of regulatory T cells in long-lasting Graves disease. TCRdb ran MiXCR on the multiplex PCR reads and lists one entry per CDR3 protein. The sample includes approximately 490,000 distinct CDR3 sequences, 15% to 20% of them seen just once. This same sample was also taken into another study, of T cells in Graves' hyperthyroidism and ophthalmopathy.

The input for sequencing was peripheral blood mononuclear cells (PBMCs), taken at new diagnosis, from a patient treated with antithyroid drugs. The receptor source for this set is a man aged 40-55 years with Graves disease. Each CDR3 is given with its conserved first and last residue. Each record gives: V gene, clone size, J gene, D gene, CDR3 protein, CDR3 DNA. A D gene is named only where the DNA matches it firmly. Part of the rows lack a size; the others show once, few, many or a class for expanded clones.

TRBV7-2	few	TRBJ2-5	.	CASSIPTERSETQYF	TGTGCCAGCAGCATTCCGACAGAGAGGTCAGAGACCCAGTACTTC
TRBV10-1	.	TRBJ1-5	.	CASSSTSAQPQHF	TGCGCCAGCAGCTCTACATCGGCTCAGCCCCAGCATTTT
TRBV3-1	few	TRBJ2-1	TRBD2	CASSQFLAGYNEQFF	TGTGCCAGCAGCCAATTTTTAGCGGGATATAATGAGCAGTTCTTC
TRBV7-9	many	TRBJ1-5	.	CASSLDNQPQHF	TGTGCCAGCAGCTTAGATAATCAGCCCCAGCATTTT
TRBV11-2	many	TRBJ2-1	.	CASSLPPPAVNEQFF	TGTGCCAGCAGCTTACCGCCCCCGGCAGTTAATGAGCAGTTCTTC
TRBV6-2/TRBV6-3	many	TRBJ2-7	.	CASSYPGNYEQYF	TGTGCCAGCAGTTACCCCGGGAACTACGAGCAGTACTTC
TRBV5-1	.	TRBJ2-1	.	CASSPRDASYNEQFF	TGCGCCAGCAGCCCCAGGGATGCGTCCTACAATGAGCAGTTCTTC
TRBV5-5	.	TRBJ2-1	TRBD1	CASSRGGSSLNEQFF	TGTGCCAGCAGCAGAGGGGGCTCCTCTCTCAATGAGCAGTTCTTC
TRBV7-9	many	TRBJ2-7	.	CASSLEGIYPEQYF	TGTGCCAGCAGCTTAGAGGGAATTTATCCCGAGCAGTACTTC
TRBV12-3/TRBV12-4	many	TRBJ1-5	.	CASSLQRNNQPQHF	TGTGCCAGCAGTCTTCAGCGGAACAATCAGCCCCAGCATTTT
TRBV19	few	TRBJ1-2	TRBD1	CATRHNPGQRVGYTF	TGTGCCACACGACATAACCCGGGACAGAGGGTCGGCTACACCTTC
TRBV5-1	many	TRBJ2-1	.	CASSFGTKLANEQFF	TGCGCCAGCAGCTTTGGGACAAAACTAGCTAATGAGCAGTTCTTC
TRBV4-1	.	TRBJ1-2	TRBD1	CASSQVAGTDYGYTF	TGCGCCAGCAGCCAAGTTGCTGGGACAGACTATGGCTACACCTTC
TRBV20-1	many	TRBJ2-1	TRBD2	CSARPGLAGRSYNEQFF	TGCAGTGCTCGTCCGGGACTAGCGGGCCGCTCCTACAATGAGCAGTTCTTC
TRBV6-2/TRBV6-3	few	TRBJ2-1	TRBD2	CASSPGTSGRATEQFF	TGTGCCAGCAGCCCTGGGACTAGCGGGAGGGCCACTGAGCAGTTCTTC
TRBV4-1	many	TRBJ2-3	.	CASSQEGGPSGSTDTQYF	TGCGCCAGCAGCCAAGAGGGGGGACCGAGCGGGAGCACAGATACGCAGTATTTT
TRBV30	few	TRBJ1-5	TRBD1	CAWSARDRNQPQHF	TGTGCCTGGAGTGCCCGGGACAGGAATCAGCCCCAGCATTTT
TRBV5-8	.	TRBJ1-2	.	CASKDYYGYTF	TGTGCCAGCAAGGACTACTATGGCTACACCTTC
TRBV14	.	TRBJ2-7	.	CASSQEMGGSSSYEQYF	TGTGCCAGCAGCCAAGAAATGGGAGGCTCTTCTAGCTACGAGCAGTACTTC
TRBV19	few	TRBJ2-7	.	CASSTQWTASYEQYF	TGTGCCAGTAGTACCCAGTGGACAGCGTCCTACGAGCAGTACTTC
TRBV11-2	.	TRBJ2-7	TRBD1	CASSRHPGQGDEQYF	TGTGCCAGCAGCCGACACCCGGGACAGGGGGACGAGCAGTACTTC
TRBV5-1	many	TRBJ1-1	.	CASRLNPAEGRNTEAFF	TGCGCCAGCAGGTTGAACCCGGCGGAGGGGCGGAACACTGAAGCTTTCTTT
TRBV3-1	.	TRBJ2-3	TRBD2	CASSQDPGLAGHMQYF	TGTGCCAGCAGCCAAGACCCGGGACTAGCGGGACATATGCAGTATTTT
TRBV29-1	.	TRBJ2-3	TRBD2	CSVDGTSGGDTQYF	TGCAGCGTTGATGGGACTAGCGGAGGCGATACGCAGTATTTT
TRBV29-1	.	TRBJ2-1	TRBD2	CSVEDVSGLAGDEQFF	TGCAGCGTTGAAGACGTCTCGGGACTAGCGGGAGATGAGCAGTTCTTC
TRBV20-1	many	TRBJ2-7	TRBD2	CSAIRLAGPGYEQYF	TGCAGTGCTATCCGACTAGCGGGGCCTGGGTACGAGCAGTACTTC
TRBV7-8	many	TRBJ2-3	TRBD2	CASSLEVAGGPTDTQYF	TGTGCCAGCAGCTTAGAGGTAGCGGGAGGACCCACAGATACGCAGTATTTT
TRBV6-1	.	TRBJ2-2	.	CASAAFRGGVITGELFF	TGTGCCAGCGCCGCCTTCAGGGGGGGCGTGATCACCGGGGAGCTGTTTTTT
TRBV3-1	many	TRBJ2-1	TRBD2	CASSQDHPSGSEQFF	TGTGCCAGCAGCCAAGACCACCCTAGCGGGAGTGAGCAGTTCTTC
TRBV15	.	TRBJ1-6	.	CATSRDGKGSPLHF	TGTGCCACCAGCAGAGATGGAAAAGGTTCACCCCTCCACTTT
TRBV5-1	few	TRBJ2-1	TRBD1	CASSLRTGYNEQFF	TGCGCCAGCAGCTTACGGACAGGGTACAATGAGCAGTTCTTC
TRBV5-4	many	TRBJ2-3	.	CASSPRAQDTQYF	TGTGCCAGCAGCCCCCGGGCCCAAGATACGCAGTATTTT
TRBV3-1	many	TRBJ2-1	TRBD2	CASSGPSGPYNEQFF	TGTGCCAGCAGCGGACCTAGCGGGCCCTACAATGAGCAGTTCTTC
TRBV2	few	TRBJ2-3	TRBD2	CASRDYGLARDTQYF	TGTGCCAGCAGGGACTACGGACTAGCTCGGGATACGCAGTATTTT
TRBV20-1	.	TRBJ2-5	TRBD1	CSASPWDRLYQETQYF	TGCAGTGCTAGTCCCTGGGACAGACTTTACCAAGAGACCCAGTACTTC
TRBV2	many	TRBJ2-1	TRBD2	CASTSAGGGYYNEQFF	TGTGCCAGCACTTCGGCGGGAGGAGGGTACTACAATGAGCAGTTCTTC
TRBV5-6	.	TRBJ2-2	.	CASSYQAGRGGELFF	TGTGCCAGCAGCTATCAGGCGGGCAGGGGCGGGGAGCTGTTTTTT